The next 32 T cell receptor beta chains were all read from a single sample in a study of blood T cell repertoires in COVID-19. Here immunoSEQ multiplex PCR was the method, and the copy in TCRdb shows in-frame clones only, minus some. The sample lists tens of thousands of clones, 70% to 90% occurring once. The sequenced sample consisted of peripheral blood. These receptors came from an elderly man in a cohort sampled during active COVID-19.

The chain has TRBV5-1 and TRBJ1-1; D might be TRBD1 (6 bases). CDR3 length: 15 amino acids. From germline, CDR1 is SGHRS and CDR2 YFSETQ. Trimming left V 4 bases short and J 4 bases short, with 17 bases between. CDR3 in DNA: TGCGCCAGCAGCGGGATACAGGGAGGGGGCACTGAAGCTTTCTTT. This codes for CASSGIQGGGTEAFF.

The sample holds one count of this clone. This chain connects TRBV7-3 to TRBJ2-3; D not certain. Trimming pared 8 bases from V and 5 bases from J, leaving 2 bases between. The CDR3 is made up of 9 amino acids. Germline lookup yields CDR1 SGHTA and CDR2 FQGTGA. The CDR3 DNA reads as TGTGCCAGCCTAGATACGCAGTATTTT. Amino acid sequence: CASLDTQYF.

The J gene is TRBJ2-3, the V gene TRBV9; 9 bases are shared with TRBD1. The V and J ends lost 7 bases and 5 bases, in that order; junction bases with no gene match: 8. This CDR3 comprises 14 residues. Germline V lookup: CDR1 SGDLS, CDR2 YYNGEE. This chain's CDR3 is CASAYGQGQDTQYF. CDR3 in DNA: TGTGCCAGCGCCTACGGACAGGGGCAAGATACGCAGTATTTT.

This chain joins TRBV5-1 and TRBJ2-6, with 7 bases that match TRBD1. Germline CDR1 reads SGHRS; CDR2 reads YFSETQ. The CDR3 is 16 residues long. Losses at the gene ends were 4 bases for V and 0 bases for J; bases not matched to a gene: 4. The CDR3 nucleotides are TGCGCCAGCAGCCCAGGGGACAGCTCTGGGGCCAACGTCCTGACTTTC. Its protein product is CASSPGDSSGANVLTF.

The chain combines TRBV5-1 with TRBJ2-5, with D perhaps TRBD1 (5 bases). CDR3 size: 13 residues. Germline loops: CDR1 SGHRS, CDR2 YFSETQ. V was cut by 4 bases and J by 5 bases, with 12 bases left in between. The CDR3 sequence is CASSPRDSETQYF. The CDR3 DNA is TGCGCCAGCAGCCCCAGGGATTCGGAGACCCAGTACTTC.

The V gene is TRBV25-1, the J gene TRBJ1-2; no clear D. The CDR3 is made up of 11 amino acids. The germline V gene encodes CDR1 MGHDK and CDR2 SYGVNS. V was clipped by 8 bases and J by 11 bases, with 15 bases between them. CDR3 sequence (DNA): TGTGCCAGCGGTATCCGGGGAAGGTACACCTTC. It yields the protein CASGIRGRYTF.

This chain uses TRBV12-3 or TRBV12-4 with TRBJ2-3; no reliable D call. The CDR3 consists of 12 residues. V was shortened by 5 bases and J by 3 bases, with 6 bases between the two germline ends. The CDR3 sequence: CASSQITDTQYF. In nucleotides, the CDR3 is TGTGCCAGCAGTCAGATTACAGATACGCAGTATTTT.

The chain links TRBV2 to TRBJ2-1; the match to TRBD2 covers 11 bases. This CDR3 contains 15 residues. CDR1 and CDR2 (germline): SNHLY, FYNNEI. Trimming cost V 8 bases and J 4 bases; bases outside gene matches: 7. DNA of the CDR3: TGTGCCAGCCTTTTTAGCGGGGGGGTTTACAATGAGCAGTTCTTC. It yields the protein CASLFSGGVYNEQFF.

This chain links TRBV3-1 (or the pseudogene TRBV3-2) with TRBJ1-5, with TRBD1 identical over 7 bases. Per germline, CDR1 LGHDT and CDR2 YNNKEL (reference sequence). The CDR3 length is 13 residues. With V trimmed by 6 bases and J by 6 bases, 5 bases remained unmatched. CDR3 nucleotide sequence: TGTGCCAGCAGTCGACAGGGAGGTCAGCCCCAGCATTTT. Protein product: CASSRQGGQPQHF.

This chain uses TRBV2 with TRBJ2-5, with a tentative D call TRBD2 (6 bases). CDR1 is SNHLY and CDR2 is FYNNEI in the germline V gene. There are 14 residues in the CDR3. The ends were cut back, 6 bases at V and 3 bases at J, with 14 bases in the middle. CDR3 protein: CASSPLGGEETQYF. For the CDR3, the DNA is TGTGCCAGCAGCCCCCTAGGAGGGGAAGAGACCCAGTACTTC. The full variable domain, rest sourced from reference TRBV2 and TRBJ2-5, is EPEVTQTPSHQVTQMGQEVILRCVPISNHLYFYWYRQILGQKVEFLVSFYNNEISEKSEIFDDQFSVERPDGSNFTLKIRSTKLEDSAMYFCASSPLGGEETQYFGPGTRLLVL.

This chain links TRBV3-1 (or the pseudogene TRBV3-2) with TRBJ2-5, with 10 bases matching TRBD1. The CDR3 sequence is 14 residues long. Germline loops: CDR1 LGHDT, CDR2 YNNKEL (reference sequence). V shed 3 bases and J 3 bases; nucleotides not matched to a gene: 1. The CDR3 reads CASSQGTGEETQYF. The CDR3, as DNA: TGTGCCAGCAGCCAGGGGACAGGGGAAGAGACCCAGTACTTC.

The chain joins TRBV7-8 to TRBJ2-5, with 7 bases lining up with TRBD2. The trim removed 0 bases at V and 1 base at J, leaving 2 bases unmatched. This CDR3 has 15 residues. CDR1 is SGHVS, CDR2 FQNEAQ, per germline. CDR3 sequence (DNA): TGTGCCAGCAGCTTAGCGGGGGAGGGCCAAGAGACCCAGTACTTC. Its translation: CASSLAGEGQETQYF.

This clone has only one observation. The V and J genes are TRBV3-1 (or the pseudogene TRBV3-2) and TRBJ2-7, with 9 nucleotides matching TRBD2. Looked up from germline, CDR1 is LGHDT and CDR2 is YNNKEL (reference sequence). J gave up 3 bases and V 0 bases, and 9 bases lay outside the gene matches. The CDR3 is made up of 17 amino acids. CDR3 residues: CASSQERTSEANYEQYF. DNA for the CDR3: TGTGCCAGCAGCCAAGAAAGGACTAGCGAGGCCAACTACGAGCAGTACTTC.

The chain has TRBV5-1 and TRBJ2-1; tentative D call: TRBD2 (6 bases). Germline loops: CDR1 SGHRS, CDR2 YFSETQ. CDR3 size: 15 residues. Trimming removed 4 bases from V and 3 bases from J, with 14 bases in between. CDR3 DNA: TGCGCCAGCAGCCCGGCGGCGGGAATCTACAATGAGCAGTTCTTC. Translation gives CASSPAAGIYNEQFF.

The genes are TRBV9 and TRBJ1-2; D unclear. V lost 4 bases to trimming and J lost 3 bases, with 13 bases between them. CDR3 size: 14 residues. Germline assignment: CDR1 SGDLS and CDR2 YYNGEE. DNA of the CDR3: TGTGCCAGCAGCCCCTATAGTCTGGACTATGGCTACACCTTC. Its translation is CASSPYSLDYGYTF.

The rearrangement links TRBV4-1 to TRBJ1-4; 9 nucleotides match TRBD1. The CDR3 loop spans 14 amino acids. The trim removed 5 bases at V and 7 bases at J, leaving 5 bases unmatched. Germline CDR1 is MGHRA and CDR2 is YSYEKL. The CDR3 spells CASSFRDRVEKLFF. Here the CDR3 DNA reads TGCGCCAGCAGCTTCCGGGACAGGGTTGAAAAACTGTTTTTT.

The chain employs TRBV5-1 and TRBJ2-1; D is possibly TRBD2 (6 bases). Germline-derived CDR1 and CDR2 are SGHRS and YFSETQ. Deletions cut 1 base from V and 2 bases from J, with 10 bases between. The CDR3 has 15 residues. CDR3 nucleotides: TGCGCCAGCAGCTTGAATGCGGGGCCCTACAATGAGCAGTTCTTC. It codes for CASSLNAGPYNEQFF.

CDR3 nucleotides: TGTGCCAGCAGCTTAGATGGGACAGGGAGTTTCGACGAGCAGTACTTC. Protein: CASSLDGTGSFDEQYF. The chain couples TRBV11-3 to TRBJ2-7, with TRBD1 matching 9 bases. The CDR3 covers 16 residues. V trimming: 0 bases; J trimming: 5 bases; junction bases outside the gene matches: 8. In germline, CDR1 is SGHNT, CDR2 YENEEA. Looking up the rest from reference TRBV11-3 and TRBJ2-7 gives the full variable domain: EAGVVQSPRYKIIEKKQPVAFWCNPISGHNTLYWYLQNLGQGPELLIRYENEEAVDDSQLPKDRFSAERLKGVDSTLKIQPAELGDSAVYLCASSLDGTGSFDEQYFGPGTRLTVT.

The chain uses TRBV7-9 and TRBJ2-5; D remains unclear. Trimming shortened V by 0 bases and J by 7 bases, and 9 bases separated the two germline ends. CDR3 length: 13 amino acids. Per germline, CDR1 SEHNR and CDR2 FQNEAQ (reference sequence). CDR3 nucleotide sequence: TGTGCCAGCAGCTTAGCGCAGATGGTGACCCAGTACTTC. This gives the protein CASSLAQMVTQYF.

This chain uses TRBV4-1 with TRBJ1-5; maybe TRBD1 (6 bases). Between the trimmed V and J ends, which lost 4 bases and 6 bases, there was a span of 13 bases. Germline CDR1 is MGHRA and CDR2 is YSYEKL. The CDR3 sequence is 14 residues long. CDR3 region: CASSPGHHLQPQHF. The CDR3 region has the DNA TGCGCCAGCAGCCCGGGACACCACCTTCAGCCCCAGCATTTT.

V and J are TRBV7-9 and TRBJ2-7, with D maybe TRBD1 (6 bases). Trimming cost V 7 bases and J 0 bases, with 13 bases left between them. The CDR3 sequence is 14 residues long. Per germline, CDR1 SEHNR and CDR2 FQNEAQ (reference sequence). DNA of the CDR3: TGTGCCAGCACCAACAGGGCGTCCTCCTACGAGCAGTACTTC. This translates into CASTNRASSYEQYF.

The chain carries TRBV15 and TRBJ2-7, with 9 bases lining up with TRBD1. The CDR3 runs 15 residues. CDR1 and CDR2 (germline): LNHNV, YYDKDF (reference sequence). V dropped 0 bases and J dropped 1; count of bases not matched to a gene: 1. The CDR3 protein is CATSREQGASYEQYF. Written as DNA, the CDR3 is TGTGCCACCAGCAGAGAACAGGGGGCTTCCTACGAGCAGTACTTC.

The V and J genes are TRBV5-4 and TRBJ1-2; the match to TRBD1 covers 8 bases. CDR1 and CDR2 from the germline V gene are SGHNT and YYREEE (reference sequence). This CDR3 is built from 16 residues. V shed 1 base and J 8 bases; nucleotides not matched to a gene: 13. CDR3 loop: CASSLMGDRSGEGYTF. The CDR3 DNA sequence: TGTGCCAGCAGCTTGATGGGGGACAGGTCCGGGGAAGGCTACACCTTC.

The J gene is TRBJ2-2, the V gene TRBV2, with D hard to call. V dropped 2 bases and J dropped 4 bases, with 5 bases sitting between them. The germline CDR1 and CDR2 sequences are SNHLY and FYNNEI. CDR3 length: 13 amino acids. The CDR3 is CASSELATGELFF. CDR3 bases: TGTGCCAGCAGTGAACTGGCCACCGGGGAGCTGTTTTTT.

The chain carries TRBV29-1 and TRBJ1-3; weak D call: TRBD1 (5 bases). The germline gives CDR1 SQVTM, CDR2 ANQGSEA. The ends were cut back, 6 bases at V and 1 base at J, with 10 bases in the middle. The CDR3 loop spans 13 amino acids. The CDR3 DNA reads as TGCAGCGTCGTGGGGGGGTCTGGAAACACCATATATTTT. The encoded protein is CSVVGGSGNTIYF.

J is TRBJ1-2 and V is TRBV7-2; D is perhaps TRBD1 (5 bases). V gave up 4 bases and J gave up 8 bases, with 11 bases separating them. Germline loops: CDR1 SGHTA, CDR2 FQGNSA. The length of the CDR3 is 12 residues. In DNA, the CDR3 is TGTGCCAGCAGCTCCAGGGTTTCGGGCTACACCTTC. Translating gives CASSSRVSGYTF. The complete variable domain, with remaining parts taken from reference TRBV7-2 and TRBJ1-2, reads GAGVSQSPSNKVTEKGKDVELRCDPISGHTALYWYRQSLGQGLEFLIYFQGNSAPDKSGLPSDRFSAERTGGSVSTLTIQRTQQEDSAVYLCASSSRVSGYTFGSGTRLTVV.

The V gene is TRBV5-1, the J gene TRBJ1-4; TRBD1 aligns across 9 bases. The CDR3 is 15 amino acids. V lost 1 base, J lost 5 bases, and 3 bases stayed unmatched. Germline CDR1 SGHRS, CDR2 YFSETQ. The CDR3 loop reads CASSLTGGVNEKLFF. DNA for the CDR3: TGCGCCAGCAGCTTGACAGGGGGCGTAAATGAAAAACTGTTTTTT. The full variable domain, its missing parts supplied by reference TRBV5-1 and TRBJ1-4, is KAGVTQTPRYLIKTRGQQVTLSCSPISGHRSVSWYQQTPGQGLQFLFEYFSETQRNKGNFPGRFSGRQFSNSRSEMNVSTLELGDSALYLCASSLTGGVNEKLFFGSGTQLSVL.

As regards this clone: Other DNA sequences within the sample encode an identical CDR3. V and J are TRBV6-6 and TRBJ1-1; tentatively, D is TRBD1 (6 bases). CDR3 length equals 14 residues. The germline V gene encodes CDR1 MNHNY and CDR2 SVGAGI (reference sequence). Trimming took off 3 bases at V and 1 base at J, with 9 bases between the two ends. The CDR3 reads CASSYLTGNTEAFF. The CDR3 DNA is TGTGCCAGCAGTTATCTGACAGGGAACACTGAAGCTTTCTTT.

The gene calls are TRBV29-1 and TRBJ1-1, with a tentative D call TRBD1 (6 bases). Trimming pared 5 bases from V and 1 base from J, leaving 11 bases between. The CDR3 sequence is 13 residues long. Germline lookup yields CDR1 SQVTM and CDR2 ANQGSEA. The CDR3 here is CSVSRGGNTEAFF. The DNA for the CDR3 is TGCAGCGTTTCGAGGGGGGGGAACACTGAAGCTTTCTTT. Complete variable domain (other parts from reference TRBV29-1 and TRBJ1-1): SAVISQKPSRDICQRGTSLTIQCQVDSQVTMMFWYRQQPGQSLTLIATANQGSEATYESGFVIDKFPISRPNLTFSTLTVSNMSPEDSSIYLCSVSRGGNTEAFFGQGTRLTVV.

The chain couples TRBV7-2 to TRBJ2-1, with D perhaps TRBD2 (5 bases). Trimming removed 5 bases at V and 8 bases at J, with 19 bases between. This CDR3 has 15 amino acids. CDR1 is SGHTA and CDR2 is FQGNSA in the germline V gene. The CDR3 DNA sequence: TGTGCCAGCAGCCTTACGCGAGGGTTAAGCTATGAGCAGTTCTTC. This sequence encodes CASSLTRGLSYEQFF.

The chain combines TRBV15 with TRBJ1-2, with no clear D. CDR1 and CDR2 from the germline V gene are LNHNV and YYDKDF (reference sequence). This CDR3 comprises 12 residues. The V end was cut by 1 base, the J end by 8 bases, with 8 bases between. The CDR3 region is CATSRGEVGYTF. CDR3 sequence (DNA): TGTGCCACCAGCAGAGGAGAGGTCGGCTACACCTTC.

This chain joins TRBV3-1 (or the pseudogene TRBV3-2) and TRBJ2-3; 7 bases map to TRBD2. The CDR3 totals 15 residues. The germline V gene has CDR1 LGHDT and CDR2 YNNKEL (reference sequence). The V segment lost 4 bases and the J segment 0 bases; nucleotides outside the gene matches: 4. The CDR3: CASSPLGGSTDTQYF. The CDR3 coding sequence is TGTGCCAGCAGCCCCCTGGGGGGGAGCACAGATACGCAGTATTTT.